This entry concerns a single TCR beta chain. The PCR was carried out with 60 Vbeta primers and 13 Jbeta primers. Libraries were prepared by immunoSEQ multiplex PCR; TCRdb keeps only in-frame clonotypes and omits some of them. This sample has 150,000 or so clones, with around 73% found just once. V was clipped by 1 base and J by 1 base, with 9 bases between them. The CDR3 is 14 amino acids. Germline-derived CDR1 and CDR2 are SGHDT and YYEEEE. These data belong to a study of cytomegalovirus exposure and HLA in healthy donors. Study summary: An early data release held about 85 million unique TCRs from HLA-typed donors. Of the donors genotyped, approximately 410 in all, 75% to 85% fell in the Caucasian-associated ancestry cluster.

Sequences were obtained from PBMCs. The chain joins TRBV5-6 to TRBJ2-7, with no clear D. The clonotype was recovered from a female donor in good health and CMV-seronegative. The CDR3 protein is CASSLLQASYEQYF. CDR3 nucleotides: TGTGCCAGCAGCTTGCTCCAGGCTTCCTACGAGCAGTACTTC.